This T cell receptor (beta chain) was retrieved from a study of T cells in Graves' hyperthyroidism and ophthalmopathy. The definition of stable Graves' hyperthyroidism was no ophthalmopathy progression within 18 months. Diagnoses were established using clinical symptoms, serum thyroxine and TRAb, thyroid ultrasound and orbital computed tomography. There are 16 residues in the CDR3. The germline CDR1 and CDR2 sequences are MNHNS and SASEGT. V lost 5 bases to trimming and J lost 2 bases, with 16 bases between them. Authors of the study amplified TCR beta CDR3 regions from RNA transcripts. HTBI primers were the set used in a first-round RT-PCR of the TCR CDR3. Each CDR3 protein gets one entry after TCRdb re-called the multiplex PCR reads with MiXCR. This sample yields about 500,000 distinct CDR3 sequences, of which 16% are seen a single time; 15% to 20% belongs to the top ten. At least ten counts were recorded for this clonotype. As yet, its antigen is unknown.

General study results and limits: Peripheral blood also featured most of the thyroid clonotypes expanded above 0.001. With a median lead of roughly 6.2 months before onset, the model predicted ophthalmopathy.

The TCR originated in a woman aged 18-29 years with Graves' hyperthyroidism. Source material: blood. The gene calls are TRBV6-1 and TRBJ1-5, with a possible D match to TRBD1 (6 bases). CDR3 in DNA: TGTGCCAGCAGTCAGCCCAGGGGACCTCGCAATCAGCCCCAGCATTTT. Protein sequence: CASSQPRGPRNQPQHF.